What follows are 9 T cell receptor beta chains derived from one specimen sequenced in a study of blood T cell repertoires in COVID-19. Produced via immunoSEQ multiplex PCR; TCRdb's table is partial and in-frame only. The profile shows 65,000 to 75,000 clones, around 87% of them singletons. The material sequenced was peripheral blood. These receptors all stem from an elderly woman with active or convalescent COVID-19.

V and J are TRBV6-5 and TRBJ2-3; D remains unclear. The CDR3 extends over 14 amino acids. Germline V gives CDR1 MNHEY, CDR2 SVGAGI. V lost 6 bases and J 1 base, leaving 11 bases between the germline ends. The CDR3: CASRVGLGTDTQYF. The CDR3 DNA follows: TGTGCCAGCAGGGTGGGCCTGGGCACAGATACGCAGTATTTT.

This clone was recorded a few times. The V and J genes are TRBV18 and TRBJ1-5; D may be TRBD1 (5 bases). The CDR3 totals 14 residues. Per germline, CDR1 KGHSH and CDR2 LQKENI. V lost 5 bases to trimming and J lost 6 bases, with 14 bases between them. The chain's CDR3 is CASSSPLTGQPQHF. The DNA for the CDR3 is TGTGCCAGCTCATCCCCACTCACAGGTCAGCCCCAGCATTTT.

The chain recombines TRBV25-1 with TRBJ1-5; D call uncertain. Trimming shortened V by 3 bases and J by 5 bases, and 5 bases separated the two germline ends. The CDR3 sequence is 12 residues long. Looked up from germline, CDR1 is MGHDK and CDR2 is SYGVNS. DNA for the CDR3: TGTGCCAGCAGTGATGCGGATCAGCCCCAGCATTTT. Protein product: CASSDADQPQHF.

This chain links TRBV19 with TRBJ2-3; 7 nucleotides agree with TRBD2. The germline CDR1 and CDR2 sequences are LNHDA and SQIVND (reference sequence). The junction had 8 bases not matched to a gene; V was cut back by 5 bases and J by 0 bases. The CDR3 length is 16 residues. This CDR3 reads CASSGERGSSTDTQYF. DNA of the CDR3: TGTGCCAGTAGTGGCGAGCGGGGCTCTAGCACAGATACGCAGTATTTT.

Only one count was recorded for this clone. The genes are TRBV18 and TRBJ1-1; 12 bases line up with TRBD1. CDR1 KGHSH and CDR2 LQKENI come from the germline V gene. The CDR3 is made up of 17 amino acids. V shed 2 bases, J shed 3 bases, and the junction held 7 bases outside the gene matches. CDR3 residues: CASSPWGQGAQDTEAFF. The CDR3 DNA follows: TGTGCCAGCTCACCATGGGGACAGGGGGCGCAGGACACTGAAGCTTTCTTT.

V gene TRBV6-5 combines with J gene TRBJ2-3; perhaps TRBD2 as D (5 bases). V was pared by 2 bases and J by 5 bases, with 17 bases between. CDR1 and CDR2 (germline): MNHEY, SVGAGI. The CDR3 spans 16 residues. The CDR3 loop reads CASSYGSPTSQDTQYF. In nucleotides, the CDR3 is TGTGCCAGCAGTTACGGGAGCCCAACCTCCCAAGATACGCAGTATTTT.

This clone was seen just once. The genes are TRBV4-2 and TRBJ2-7, with TRBD2 identical over 7 bases. The CDR3 has 14 residues. Germline V lookup: CDR1 LGHNA, CDR2 YNFKEQ. Trimming took 0 bases from V and 5 from J; bases not matched to a gene: 4. DNA of the CDR3: TGTGCCAGCAGCCAAGATGGTGGGGGGGACGAGCAGTACTTC. Protein product: CASSQDGGGDEQYF.

This clone is labeled medium-sized. This rearrangement joins TRBV4-3 to TRBJ2-3, with 7 bases aligning to TRBD2. V shed 1 base and J 6 bases; nucleotides not matched to a gene: 7. Germline V gene sequence: CDR1 LGHNA, CDR2 YSLEER. This CDR3 contains 15 residues. The CDR3 spells CASSQGRRGVDTQYF. CDR3 DNA: TGCGCCAGCAGCCAAGGGCGTCGGGGGGTTGATACGCAGTATTTT.

The chain carries TRBV7-2 and TRBJ2-1; 11 bases fit TRBD2. CDR1 is SGHTA, CDR2 FQGNSA, per germline. J was trimmed by 7 bases and V by 5 bases; bases with no gene match: 10. The CDR3 extends over 16 amino acids. The CDR3 spells CASSATSGGEGNEQFF. The CDR3 DNA is TGTGCCAGCAGCGCTACTAGCGGGGGTGAGGGGAATGAGCAGTTCTTC.